The 26 T cell receptor beta chains in this list originate from one sample, sequenced in a study of PD-L1 blockade in urothelial cancer. Time point described: pretreatment peripheral blood. Sequenced by immunoSEQ multiplex PCR; TCRdb stores in-frame clones only, minus some. The table shows tens of thousands of clones, with 75% to 85% occurring only once. The source was PBMCs, collected around atezolizumab (anti-PD-L1) treatment. The receptor source for this set is a man between 65 and 79 years old with urothelial cancer.

This chain joins TRBV4-1 and TRBJ2-5; no firm D call. This CDR3 has 14 residues. CDR1 and CDR2 from the germline V gene are MGHRA and YSYEKL. Trimming took off 0 bases at V and 5 bases at J, with 10 bases between the two ends. The CDR3 here is CASSQDGLRETQYF. CDR3 in DNA: TGCGCCAGCAGCCAAGACGGGTTAAGGGAGACCCAGTACTTC.

This chain connects TRBV9 to TRBJ1-4; 7 nucleotides align to TRBD1. This CDR3 is 15 amino acids long. V shed 0 bases and J 8 bases; nucleotides not matched to a gene: 7. Germline V gene sequence: CDR1 SGDLS, CDR2 YYNGEE. The CDR3 DNA reads TGTGCCAGCAGCGTAGGAGGGGGCGCGGGGGAAAAACTGTTTTTT. This codes for CASSVGGGAGEKLFF.

This clone appeared once. V and J are TRBV6-1 and TRBJ2-7, with D possibly TRBD1 on 5 matching bases. The germline CDR1 and CDR2 sequences are MNHNS and SASEGT. V lost 6 bases and J lost 2, with 17 bases in between. The CDR3 loop spans 15 amino acids. Here the CDR3 DNA reads TGTGCCAGCAGCCGTGAGGCTATAGGGGCCTACGAGCAGTACTTC. Translation: CASSREAIGAYEQYF.

The genes are TRBV28 and TRBJ1-5, with D uncertain. The CDR3 totals 15 residues. The V gene lost 6 bases and the J gene lost 4 bases, with 16 bases spanning the gap. Looked up from germline, CDR1 is MDHEN and CDR2 is SYDVKM. CDR3 loop: CASSPNPGGNQPQHF. CDR3 sequence (DNA): TGTGCCAGCAGCCCTAATCCGGGAGGGAATCAGCCCCAGCATTTT.

This sequence joins TRBV6-5 and TRBJ1-2; D ambiguous. The CDR3 contains 13 residues. Germline V gene sequence: CDR1 MNHEY, CDR2 SVGAGI. V lost 5 bases to trimming and J lost 4 bases, with 11 bases between them. Here the CDR3 DNA reads TGTGCCAGCAGTCCAACCGGGTCCTATGGCTACACCTTC. Its translation is CASSPTGSYGYTF.

The chain couples TRBV5-1 to TRBJ2-1, with TRBD1 as a possible D gene (6 bases). In germline, CDR1 is SGHRS, CDR2 YFSETQ. Trimming took off 0 bases at V and 9 bases at J, with 10 bases between the two ends. The CDR3 has 13 amino acids. The CDR3 sequence: CASSLGQAGEQFF. CDR3 DNA sequence: TGCGCCAGCAGCTTGGGACAGGCGGGTGAGCAGTTCTTC.

Only one count was recorded for this clone. The chain uses TRBV4-2 and TRBJ2-1; the D is unclear. The germline V and J ends were trimmed by 1 base and 6 bases, with 13 bases remaining between them. This CDR3 has 15 residues. Germline V CDR1 and CDR2: LGHNA, YNFKEQ. The CDR3 DNA follows: TGTGCCAGCAGCCAAGTGCGGAGTTGGAGCAATGAGCAGTTCTTC. Protein product: CASSQVRSWSNEQFF.

The chain combines TRBV7-3 with TRBJ2-3; D is undetermined. CDR1 is SGHTA, CDR2 FQGTGA, per germline. This CDR3 has 15 amino acids. Trimming pared 2 bases from V and 1 base from J, leaving 10 bases between. CDR3 DNA sequence: TGTGCCAGCAGCTTAGTTCGGGTGGGCACAGATACGCAGTATTTT. Protein: CASSLVRVGTDTQYF.

The rearrangement joins TRBV7-8 to TRBJ1-3; D is unclear. Trimming took off 0 bases at V and 0 bases at J, with 18 bases between the two ends. This CDR3 spans 19 amino acids. The germline gives CDR1 SGHVS, CDR2 FQNEAQ. Here the CDR3 DNA reads TGTGCCAGCAGCTTAGCGGTCTCTGTCTTCTCGAGCTCTGGAAACACCATATATTTT. This codes for CASSLAVSVFSSSGNTIYF.

The chain carries TRBV5-6 and TRBJ1-2; TRBD1 aligns across 7 bases. The ends lost 4 bases at V and 1 base at J; junction bases unmatched: 7. This CDR3 has 15 amino acids. The V gene's germline CDR1 is SGHDT and CDR2 YYEEEE. The CDR3: CASSPRDSNNYGYTF. CDR3 coding DNA: TGTGCCAGCAGCCCCCGGGACAGTAATAACTATGGCTACACCTTC.

This chain links TRBV27 with TRBJ1-6; weak D call: TRBD1 (5 bases). V was trimmed by 2 bases and J by 7 bases, leaving 9 bases between them. This CDR3 region has 14 residues. Germline loops: CDR1 MNHEY, CDR2 SMNVEV (reference sequence). The CDR3 is CASSLQGWNSPLHF. Here the CDR3 DNA reads TGTGCCAGCAGTTTACAGGGCTGGAATTCACCCCTCCACTTT.

This clone was recorded once. The gene calls are TRBV7-2 and TRBJ2-1; no clear D. Germline CDR1 and CDR2: SGHTA and FQGNSA. Trimming left V 1 base short and J 2 bases short, with 12 bases between. The CDR3 runs 16 residues. DNA of the CDR3: TGTGCCAGCAGCTTAGGGTACCGGGTGACCTACAATGAGCAGTTCTTC. Its protein product is CASSLGYRVTYNEQFF.

The chain combines TRBV19 with TRBJ2-7, with D possibly TRBD2 on 5 matching bases. Deletions cut 6 bases from V and 3 bases from J, with 15 bases between. Germline lookup yields CDR1 LNHDA and CDR2 SQIVND (reference sequence). The CDR3 spans 14 residues. CDR3 in DNA: TGTGCCAGTAGCCCACGGGGAGAATACTACGAGCAGTACTTC. Protein product: CASSPRGEYYEQYF. Combining the CDR3 with reference TRBV19 and TRBJ2-7 gives the whole variable domain DGGITQSPKYLFRKEGQNVTLSCEQNLNHDAMYWYRQDPGQGLRLIYYSQIVNDFQKGDIAEGYSVSREKKESFPLTVTSAQKNPTAFYLCASSPRGEYYEQYFGPGTRLTVT.

The table lists this clone with a count of one. V usage is TRBV10-3 and J usage is TRBJ2-2; the match to TRBD2 covers 12 bases. Germline CDR1 and CDR2: ENHRY and SYGVKD. V shed 6 bases and J 4 bases; nucleotides not matched to a gene: 12. The CDR3 has 18 amino acids. CDR3 sequence (DNA): TGTGCCATCAGCCCAGGGGCCCTACTAGCGGGGGGCACCGGGGAGCTGTTTTTT. Protein sequence: CAISPGALLAGGTGELFF.

The V call is TRBV27, the J call TRBJ1-1; D gene uncertain. Germline V gene lookup returns CDR1 MNHEY and CDR2 SMNVEV (reference sequence). The CDR3 covers 13 residues. Trimming shortened V by 3 bases and J by 1 base, and 6 bases separated the two germline ends. The CDR3 DNA reads as TGTGCCAGCAGTTTCTATGGGAACACTGAAGCTTTCTTT. It is translated as CASSFYGNTEAFF.

V and J are TRBV23-1 and TRBJ2-5; perhaps TRBD2 as D (5 bases). TRBV23-1 is labeled an ORF, and its function is uncertain. Trimming took off 0 bases at V and 7 bases at J, with 15 bases between the two ends. CDR3 size: 15 residues. CDR3 region: CASSQSCGGRGTQYF. CDR3 in DNA: TGCGCCAGCAGTCAATCTTGCGGTGGTCGGGGGACCCAGTACTTC.

The chain combines TRBV5-1 with TRBJ2-3; 9 bases are shared with TRBD2. CDR1 is SGHRS and CDR2 is YFSETQ in the germline V gene. With V trimmed by 4 bases and J by 1 base, 7 bases remained unmatched. The CDR3 consists of 16 residues. CDR3: CASSGGGGDGTDTQYF. The CDR3 bases are TGCGCCAGCAGCGGCGGCGGGGGGGACGGCACAGATACGCAGTATTTT.

Only one count was recorded for this clone. V gene TRBV7-2 combines with J gene TRBJ2-1, with D possibly matching TRBD2 (5 bases). V shed 3 bases and J shed 6 bases, with 12 bases lying between them. CDR3 length: 14 amino acids. Per germline, CDR1 SGHTA and CDR2 FQGNSA. The CDR3 bases are TGTGCCAGCAGCTTGTCCTGGGAGAGCAATGAGCAGTTCTTC. This translates into CASSLSWESNEQFF. Supplemented by reference TRBV7-2 and TRBJ2-1, the full variable domain reads GAGVSQSPSNKVTEKGKDVELRCDPISGHTALYWYRQSLGQGLEFLIYFQGNSAPDKSGLPSDRFSAERTGGSVSTLTIQRTQQEDSAVYLCASSLSWESNEQFFGPGTRLTVL.

This clone has more than one count but fewer than ten. The V and J genes are TRBV6-1 and TRBJ2-7; a weak D match, TRBD2 (6 bases). Germline CDR1 reads MNHNS; CDR2 reads SASEGT. V lost 1 base to trimming and J lost 1 base, with 11 bases between them. The CDR3 spans 15 residues. This chain's CDR3 is CASSEVRRGSYEQYF. DNA for the CDR3: TGTGCCAGCAGTGAAGTTAGGCGGGGATCCTACGAGCAGTACTTC.

The J gene is TRBJ2-1, the V gene TRBV7-3; D is uncertain. The CDR3 loop spans 13 amino acids. Trimming shortened V by 1 base and J by 6 bases, and 7 bases separated the two germline ends. CDR1 and CDR2 from the germline V gene are SGHTA and FQGTGA. DNA of the CDR3: TGTGCCAGCAGCTTAAGAGGTTTCAATGAGCAGTTCTTC. Protein: CASSLRGFNEQFF.

The chain is built from TRBV6-6 and TRBJ1-2; possible D gene TRBD1, 5 bases. The CDR3 has 14 amino acids. Trimming took off 6 bases at V and 1 base at J, with 12 bases between the two ends. CDR1 MNHNY and CDR2 SVGAGI come from the germline V gene (reference sequence). This chain's CDR3 is CASSRQPFNYGYTF. CDR3 bases: TGTGCCAGCAGCCGACAGCCCTTTAACTATGGCTACACCTTC.

The chain carries TRBV7-9 and TRBJ2-5, with D possibly TRBD2 on 6 matching bases. V lost 1 base and J 1 base, leaving 7 bases between the germline ends. Germline V gene data show CDR1 as SEHNR and CDR2 as FQNEAQ (reference sequence). The CDR3 is 14 residues long. In nucleotides, the CDR3 is TGTGCCAGCAGCTTAGGCGGGACCCAAGAGACCCAGTACTTC. This codes for CASSLGGTQETQYF.

The V and J genes are TRBV6-1 and TRBJ1-1; the match to TRBD1 covers 8 bases. V lost 3 bases and J lost 3; bases outside the gene matches: 6. The length of the CDR3 is 15 residues. Germline V gene data show CDR1 as MNHNS and CDR2 as SASEGT. The CDR3 region has the DNA TGTGCCAGCAGTGACAGGGGGCGCGATGACACTGAAGCTTTCTTT. Residues: CASSDRGRDDTEAFF.

The rearrangement uses TRBV30 and TRBJ2-7, with TRBD2 identical over 8 bases. Germline CDR1 GTSNPN, CDR2 SVGIG (reference sequence). Losses at the gene ends were 2 bases for V and 11 bases for J; bases not matched to a gene: 11. CDR3 length: 13 amino acids. The CDR3 protein is CAWSYAKGGGKYF. CDR3 DNA sequence: TGTGCCTGGAGTTATGCAAAAGGCGGGGGGAAGTACTTC.

The rearrangement joins TRBV4-3 to TRBJ2-1; 8 nucleotides line up with TRBD2. After removal of 3 bases from V and 2 bases from J, the junction contained 12 bases not matched to a gene. The CDR3 extends over 18 amino acids. Looked up from germline, CDR1 is LGHNA and CDR2 is YSLEER. The CDR3 sequence: CASSQKTPGLGTYNEQFF. The CDR3 bases are TGCGCCAGCAGCCAGAAGACCCCGGGACTAGGGACCTACAATGAGCAGTTCTTC.

A single count supports this clone. The rearrangement links TRBV7-3 to TRBJ2-2; TRBD1 aligns across 7 bases. There are 16 residues in the CDR3. Per the germline V gene, CDR1 is SGHTA and CDR2 is FQGTGA. The V and J ends lost 5 bases and 2 bases, in that order; junction bases with no gene match: 8. CDR3 protein: CASSQSTGLNTGELFF. The CDR3 DNA is TGTGCCAGCAGCCAATCGACAGGGTTAAACACCGGGGAGCTGTTTTTT.